The sequence of this T cell receptor (beta chain) was determined in a study of blood T cell repertoires in COVID-19. V gave up 4 bases and J gave up 1 base, with 10 bases separating them. Germline V lookup: CDR1 MNHEY, CDR2 SVGAGI. This CDR3 has 14 amino acids. Measured with immunoSEQ multiplex PCR; TCRdb has only the in-frame clones, and not every one. The repertoire has 230,000 or so clones, roughly 79% of them found once; the top ten carry 6.5% to 9.5%. The receptor comes from an elderly woman with COVID-19, enrolled during active disease. The source material was peripheral blood. This chain connects TRBV6-5 to TRBJ1-1; D is unresolved. CDR3 bases: TGTGCCAGCAGTTCCTGGACTGGGAACACTGAAGCTTTCTTT. Its protein is CASSSWTGNTEAFF.